This TCR beta chain was found in a study of blood T cell repertoires in COVID-19 (dated by TCRdb to 2018 to 2020). Context from the whole study: Samples from collaborators originated in the United States, Italy and Spain and spanned both the acute and convalescent phases of COVID-19. The prospective study material was composed of cDNA or gDNA derived from T cells, B-cell-depleted T cells, or PBMCs. Deeply sampled blood TCRbeta repertoires from subjects exposed to, actively infected with, or recovered from COVID-19 were included in the dataset. The repertoires were made available in a free public database intended to serve as a resource for research on the immune response to SARS-CoV-2. The samples were drawn from two sources: the first 160 participants of the ongoing ImmuneRACE study, and about 1,300 subjects contributed by 6 global collaborators. A de-identified subject ID, COVID-19 status, age in years and sex were almost always included in the sample metadata. Where HLA class I and class II types were available, the types were taken from metadata supplied by the sample provider, not from assay-based typing.

As concerns this clone: This receptor's antigen is unknown. Base quality data are lacking; no much larger clone is found one base away.

The immunoSEQ Assay, a bias-controlled multiplex PCR, was used to amplify TCRbeta CDR3 regions from genomic DNA. In the original analysis: The number of nucleated cells in each sample was estimated by amplification of reference gene primers within the assay. To quantify the absolute abundance of each unique TCRbeta CDR3 rearrangement, sequence reads were collapsed and filtered. For each sample, productive Simpson clonality was calculated by taking the square root of Simpson's diversity index across productive rearrangements. Held by TCRdb, this immuneACCESS table contains in-frame sequences only and omits some clones. Under half of the omission traces to an unresolved V gene where checked; the cause of the rest is unknown. V and J calls and clone size are those listed in that table; D and trimming were worked out from the DNA. This sample is represented by about 88,000 clones; 87% of them were singletons. About 16% of the sample belongs to the ten largest clones.

Whole blood was collected in K2EDTA tubes by collaborating institutions according to the institutions' own protocols. Collaborator samples were shipped for TCRbeta analysis as frozen whole blood, isolated PBMCs, or DNA extracted from either sample type. General conclusions and limits of the study: How much clinical and demographic metadata was included differed by source and by participant, and the metadata was provided uncurated.

The germline V gene sets CDR1 to SGHDN and CDR2 to FVKESK. V is reduced by 1 base and J by 3 bases, leaving a spacing of 4 bases between them. Taken from cysteine to phenylalanine, the CDR3 has 12 residues. Only CDR3 DNA remains: 36 bases, in frame from the first base. The rearranged chain carries TRBV14 and TRBJ2-7; confidence is insufficient to name the D gene. The sequencing input was peripheral blood. This receptor was obtained from a male donor with acute or convalescent COVID-19. The DNA sequence is as follows: TGTGCCAGCAGCCAAGCGCGCTACGAGCAGTACTTC. Translated, it reads CASSQARYEQYF. Supplemented by the reference TRBV14 and TRBJ2-7 proteins around the CDR3, the complete variable domain is EAGVTQFPSHSVIEKGQTVTLRCDPISGHDNLYWYRRVMGKEIKFLLHFVKESKQDESGMPNNRFLAERTGGTYSTLKVQPAELEDSGVYFCASSQARYEQYFGPGTRLTVT.